This T cell receptor (beta chain) originates from a study of OX40 agonist ivuxolimab in advanced cancers. Turning to the overall study: Ivuxolimab was an agonistic, fully human IgG2 monoclonal antibody directed against OX40 (CD134), a costimulatory receptor. Intravenous ivuxolimab was administered to patients every 2 weeks at six dose levels: 0.01, 0.1, 0.3, 1.5, 3 and 10 mg/kg. Of the approximately 50 dose-escalation patients, hepatocellular carcinoma was present in approximately 20, melanoma in around 15, renal cell carcinoma in 9 and head and neck cancer in 9. In the dose-escalation cohort, over 65% of patients were male, and the mean age was approximately 60 years, with a range of roughly 20 to 80. Patients were allowed to have had prior anti-PD-1, anti-PD-L1 or anti-CTLA-4 therapy, and more than 30% of the dose-escalation patients had previously received checkpoint inhibitors. Three dose-escalation patients achieved partial responses, one with hepatocellular carcinoma and two with cutaneous melanoma. The point of sequencing TCRbeta in the periphery was to test whether ivuxolimab changed TCR sequence diversity and drove clonal T-cell expansion. The monotherapy dose-escalation portion (N of about 50 patients) of the phase I ivuxolimab trial is reported in the paper. Broad study findings and their caveats: At doses of 0.1 to 3.0 mg/kg, clonal expansion of both CD4+ and CD8+ blood T cells was observed from baseline to week 6. In the 0.1-3.0 mg/kg groups, partial responders had among the lowest normalized peripheral clonal expansion, particularly in CD8+ T cells. Low levels of normalized T-cell clonal expansion were also seen in some nonresponding patients. After ivuxolimab, more expanded clones were found on average in CD8+ T cells than in CD4+ T cells. Antigen specificity was not determined for the clonally expanded peripheral T cells.

A distance of 8 bases separates the germline ends of V and J, which lose 3 bases and 0 bases respectively. According to the germline V gene, CDR1 reads SQVTM and CDR2 reads ANQGSEA. The CDR3 covers 13 residues, taking in both the cysteine and the phenylalanine. Only the CDR3 part of the read is kept: 39 bases, read in frame from the first base. The trial excluded patients who had a history of autoimmune disease or were on systemic immunosuppression. Peripheral blood for TCR sequencing was collected from all dose cohorts at baseline, on cycle 4 day 1, and on cycle 7 day 1. The samples were drawn from a first-in-human, open-label, multicenter phase I dose-escalation trial of ivuxolimab. Adults with locally advanced or metastatic head and neck squamous cell, hepatocellular, melanoma or renal cell carcinoma were enrolled in the trial. CD4+ and CD8+ T cells were sorted separately from peripheral blood before TCR sequencing.

For this clone: Its specific antigen is unknown. No quality values exist for individual bases; no much larger clone is one base distant.

For sequencing of the TCRbeta CDR3 region, genomic DNA was extracted from the sorted cells. The immunoSEQ Assay was used for sequencing of TCRbeta CDR3 regions. In its TCRdb copy, this immuneACCESS table keeps in-frame sequences only and misses some clones. Where compared with another copy, unresolved V genes explain less than half of these, and the others have no known cause. The sample profile shows about 80,000 clones; over 80% of them were found once. Over 6.5% of the sample comes from the top ten. Sequenced here: CD4+ or CD8+ T cells sorted from blood, sampled in a trial of the OX40 agonist ivuxolimab. Here the chain combines TRBV29-1 and TRBJ1-2, with TRBD1 as a weak D call on 6 bases. The sequence was collected from an adult with an advanced solid tumor such as melanoma, head and neck, liver or kidney cancer. The CDR3 has the sequence CSVETGANYGYTF. Read as DNA, the sequence is TGCAGCGTTGAGACAGGAGCTAACTATGGCTACACCTTC.